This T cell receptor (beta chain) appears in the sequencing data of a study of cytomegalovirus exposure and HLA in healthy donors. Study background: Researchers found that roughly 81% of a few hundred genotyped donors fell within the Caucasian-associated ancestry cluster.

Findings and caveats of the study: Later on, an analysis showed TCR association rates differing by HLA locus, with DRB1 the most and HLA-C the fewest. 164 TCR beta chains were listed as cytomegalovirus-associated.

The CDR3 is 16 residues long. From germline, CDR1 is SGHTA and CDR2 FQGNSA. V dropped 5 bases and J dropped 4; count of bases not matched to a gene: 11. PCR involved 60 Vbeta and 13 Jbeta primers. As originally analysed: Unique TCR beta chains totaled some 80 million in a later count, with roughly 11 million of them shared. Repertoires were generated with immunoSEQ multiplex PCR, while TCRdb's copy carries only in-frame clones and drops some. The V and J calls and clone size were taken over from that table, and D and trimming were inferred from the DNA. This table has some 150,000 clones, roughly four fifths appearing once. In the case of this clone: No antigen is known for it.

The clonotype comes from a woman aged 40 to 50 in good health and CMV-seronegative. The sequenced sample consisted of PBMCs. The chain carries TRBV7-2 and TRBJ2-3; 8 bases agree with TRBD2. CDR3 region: CASSPTGTRGADTQYF. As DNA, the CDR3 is TGTGCCAGCAGCCCGACCGGGACTAGGGGGGCAGATACGCAGTATTTT.